This entry is about one T cell receptor beta chain. These data belong to a study of blood T cell repertoires in COVID-19. Study details: Nucleic acid was either cDNA or gDNA, and it came from T cells, B-cell-depleted T cells, or PBMCs.

Repertoires were generated with immunoSEQ multiplex PCR, while TCRdb's copy carries only in-frame clones and drops some. The sample holds tens of thousands of clones; roughly 70% are singletons and the top ten take about 15%. J lost 5 bases, V lost 0 bases, and 6 bases had no gene match. This CDR3 spans 16 amino acids. Germline CDR1 KGHSH, CDR2 LQKENI. Sequencing was performed on peripheral blood. V usage is TRBV18 and J usage is TRBJ2-2; 7 nucleotides align to TRBD1. The origin of this receptor is a woman in her seventies with acute or convalescent COVID-19. The CDR3 region is CASSPPMGQKTGELFF. The CDR3 nucleotides read TGTGCCAGCTCACCACCGATGGGACAGAAGACCGGGGAGCTGTTTTTT.